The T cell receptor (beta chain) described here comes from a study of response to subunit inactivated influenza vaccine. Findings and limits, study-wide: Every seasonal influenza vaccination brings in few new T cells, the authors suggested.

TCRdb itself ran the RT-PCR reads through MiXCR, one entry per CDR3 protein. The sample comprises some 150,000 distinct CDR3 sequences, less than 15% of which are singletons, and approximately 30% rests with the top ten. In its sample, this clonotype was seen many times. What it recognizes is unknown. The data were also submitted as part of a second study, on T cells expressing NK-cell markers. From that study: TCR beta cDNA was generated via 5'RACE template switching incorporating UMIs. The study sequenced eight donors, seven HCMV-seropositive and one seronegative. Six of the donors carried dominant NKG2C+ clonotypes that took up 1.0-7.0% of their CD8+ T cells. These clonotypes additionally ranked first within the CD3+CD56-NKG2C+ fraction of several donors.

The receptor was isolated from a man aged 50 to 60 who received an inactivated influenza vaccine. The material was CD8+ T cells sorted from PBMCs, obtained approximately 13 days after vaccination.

This CDR3 is CASSFSFATYNEQFF. CDR3 coding DNA: TGTGCCAGCAGTTTTTCCTTCGCTACCTACAATGAGCAGTTCTTC. This sequence joins TRBV28 and TRBJ2-1, with D hard to call. Germline V gene data show CDR1 as MDHEN and CDR2 as SYDVKM. The CDR3 is 15 amino acids. V was cut by 3 bases and J by 2 bases, with 11 bases left in between.